The 27 T cell receptor beta chains reported below all come from one sample, sequenced in a study of brain T cells in children with intractable seizures. The sequenced cases were selected for having the highest brain T cell transcript signatures. Generated by immunoSEQ multiplex PCR, the TCRdb table keeps only in-frame clones and is missing some. The sample consists of several thousand clones, roughly 71% of them appearing once. The material was resected brain tissue, obtained at surgery. The receptors were sampled from a girl aged 2-10 years with tuberous sclerosis and intractable seizures.

The rearrangement joins TRBV7-8 to TRBJ2-5; 10 nucleotides line up with TRBD2. The CDR3 sequence is 15 residues long. Germline V gene data show CDR1 as SGHVS and CDR2 as FQNEAQ. V was pared by 2 bases and J by 3 bases, with 3 bases of the junction left unmatched. CDR3 region: CASSLSGGVKETQYF. CDR3 DNA sequence: TGTGCCAGCAGCTTAAGCGGGGGGGTGAAAGAGACCCAGTACTTC.

Sample share makes this clone medium-sized. The rearrangement joins TRBV12-3 or TRBV12-4 to TRBJ2-5, with D uncertain. This CDR3 region has 12 residues. V was trimmed by 6 bases and J by 5 bases, leaving 10 bases between them. Here the CDR3 reads CASSLTFETQYF. The CDR3 nucleotides read TGTGCCAGCAGCCTTACTTTCGAGACCCAGTACTTC.

CDR3 region: CASSPGTGRQETQYF. Written as DNA, the CDR3 is TGTGCCAGCAGCCCCGGGACAGGGAGGCAAGAGACCCAGTACTTC. The chain combines TRBV27 with TRBJ2-5, with 9 positions matching TRBD1. Germline CDR1 and CDR2: MNHEY and SMNVEV (reference sequence). The J segment lost 2 bases and the V segment lost 6 bases, leaving 7 bases of the junction unmatched. This CDR3 has 15 amino acids.

Relative to its sample, this clone is medium-sized (0.01 to 0.1%). This sequence joins TRBV7-8 and TRBJ2-1, with TRBD1 identical over 7 bases. The CDR3 is 15 amino acids. Germline trimming cut 1 base from V and 3 bases from J; bases unmatched to any gene: 3. Germline V gives CDR1 SGHVS, CDR2 FQNEAQ. CDR3 nucleotide sequence: TGTGCCAGCAGCTTAGAGGGGGCTAACTACAATGAGCAGTTCTTC. It is translated as CASSLEGANYNEQFF. The full variable domain, with the rest looked up from reference TRBV7-8 and TRBJ2-1, is GAGVSQSPRYKVAKRGQDVALRCDPISGHVSLFWYQQALGQGPEFLTYFQNEAQLDKSGLPSDRFFAERPEGSVSTLKIQRTQQEDSAVYLCASSLEGANYNEQFFGPGTRLTVL.

The chain carries TRBV11-1 and TRBJ2-7; a possible D gene is TRBD1 (6 bases). Germline lookup yields CDR1 SGHAT and CDR2 FQDESV (reference sequence). V dropped 1 base and J dropped 3 bases, with 10 bases sitting between them. This CDR3 is 14 amino acids long. In nucleotides, the CDR3 is TGTGCCAGCAGCTTAGGGGCAGGGGACTACGAGCAGTACTTC. Translation: CASSLGAGDYEQYF.

V usage is TRBV29-1 and J usage is TRBJ2-7, with D uncertain. Between the trimmed V and J ends, which lost 3 bases and 1 base, there was a span of 13 bases. CDR3 size: 14 residues. Germline loops: CDR1 SQVTM, CDR2 ANQGSEA. CDR3: CSVERSGSSYEQYV. The CDR3 bases are TGCAGCGTTGAGAGGTCGGGCAGTTCCTACGAGCAGTACGTC.

The CDR3 sequence: CASSFSGQSYEQYV. In nucleotides, the CDR3 is TGTGCCAGCAGTTTTTCGGGACAGTCCTACGAGCAGTACGTC. The rearrangement joins TRBV6-6 to TRBJ2-7, with TRBD1 matching 7 bases. J was trimmed by 1 base and V by 4 bases; bases with no gene match: 4. The germline V gene has CDR1 MNHNY and CDR2 SVGAGI (reference sequence). CDR3 size: 14 residues.

V usage is TRBV6-5 and J usage is TRBJ1-4; TRBD1 is a possible D gene (5 bases). This CDR3 is 14 amino acids long. The V gene's germline CDR1 is MNHEY and CDR2 SVGAGI. V lost 2 bases, J lost 12 bases, and 16 bases lay in between. CDR3 region: CASSYTVDSRELFF. CDR3 coding DNA: TGTGCCAGCAGTTACACGGTCGACAGTAGGGAACTGTTTTTT.

This clone has more than one count but fewer than ten. This sequence joins TRBV19 and TRBJ1-2; tentatively, D is TRBD1 (6 bases). V dropped 5 bases and J dropped 3 bases, with 19 bases sitting between them. This CDR3 region has 16 residues. Germline V lookup: CDR1 LNHDA, CDR2 SQIVND (reference sequence). CDR3 sequence: CASSSRMGGYYYGYTF. The CDR3, as DNA: TGTGCCAGTAGTTCCCGCATGGGGGGCTATTACTATGGCTACACCTTC.

This clone has a single count. The chain carries TRBV19 and TRBJ2-3, with 16 bases that match TRBD2. With 5 bases clipped from V and 6 bases from J, the junction kept 5 bases outside the gene matches. Per germline, CDR1 LNHDA and CDR2 SQIVND (reference sequence). CDR3 length: 16 residues. The CDR3 loop reads CASSRGLAGGPDTQYF. The DNA for the CDR3 is TGTGCCAGTAGTCGGGGACTAGCGGGGGGGCCGGATACGCAGTATTTT.

The chain combines TRBV5-1 with TRBJ1-1; 8 bases are a match to TRBD1. Germline assignment: CDR1 SGHRS and CDR2 YFSETQ. The trim removed 4 bases at V and 1 base at J, leaving 6 bases unmatched. This CDR3 comprises 15 residues. CDR3 loop: CASSPRTGKNTEAFF. CDR3 bases: TGCGCCAGCAGCCCCAGGACAGGGAAGAACACTGAAGCTTTCTTT.

This clone was picked up a small number of times. The V gene is TRBV5-1, the J gene TRBJ2-7; tentative D call: TRBD1 (7 bases). Germline values: CDR1 SGHRS, CDR2 YFSETQ. V lost 5 bases, J lost 2 bases, and 11 bases lay in between. The CDR3 is 13 residues long. The DNA for the CDR3 is TGCGCCAGCAGGATCAGGGGGGCCTACGAGCAGTACGTC. Encoded protein: CASRIRGAYEQYV.

The chain is built from TRBV19 and TRBJ1-6, with 7 positions matching TRBD1. With 5 bases clipped from V and 6 bases from J, the junction kept 13 bases outside the gene matches. Germline loops: CDR1 LNHDA, CDR2 SQIVND (reference sequence). The CDR3 has 17 amino acids. The CDR3, as DNA: TGTGCCAGTAGTCCGGGACAGCCTATAACCATTAATTCACCCCTCCACTTT. It yields the protein CASSPGQPITINSPLHF. Together with reference TRBV19 and TRBJ1-6, the CDR3 gives the full variable domain: DGGITQSPKYLFRKEGQNVTLSCEQNLNHDAMYWYRQDPGQGLRLIYYSQIVNDFQKGDIAEGYSVSREKKESFPLTVTSAQKNPTAFYLCASSPGQPITINSPLHFGNGTRLTVT.

This clone was seen once. The chain has TRBV9 and TRBJ1-1, with 9 bases aligning to TRBD1. J gave up 5 bases and V 3 bases, and 5 bases lay outside the gene matches. The CDR3 length is 14 residues. Germline CDR1 reads SGDLS; CDR2 reads YYNGEE. DNA of the CDR3: TGTGCCAGCAGCGCCGGGACAGGGCTGACTGAAGCTTTCTTT. Encoded protein: CASSAGTGLTEAFF.

The rearrangement uses TRBV5-1 and TRBJ2-5; D is unresolved. The CDR3 loop spans 15 amino acids. V was pared by 1 base and J by 1 base, with 11 bases between. Per the germline V gene, CDR1 is SGHRS and CDR2 is YFSETQ. The chain's CDR3 is CASSLRALAQETQYF. CDR3 nucleotides: TGCGCCAGCAGCTTGAGGGCGTTAGCCCAAGAGACCCAGTACTTC.

The V and J genes are TRBV5-1 and TRBJ1-2; D gene uncertain. Trimming stripped 2 bases from V and 0 bases from J, with 14 bases between. The CDR3 runs to 16 residues. The germline CDR1 and CDR2 sequences are SGHRS and YFSETQ. The CDR3 reads CASSFNTQGTNYGYTF. CDR3 coding DNA: TGCGCCAGCAGCTTTAACACTCAAGGAACTAACTATGGCTACACCTTC.

In this sample, this clone turned up once. The chain has TRBV28 and TRBJ1-5, with TRBD1 matching 9 bases. Germline trimming cut 6 bases from V and 6 bases from J; bases unmatched to any gene: 9. This CDR3 comprises 15 residues. CDR1 MDHEN and CDR2 SYDVKM come from the germline V gene. The CDR3 here is CASSPGDRVGQPQHF. The CDR3 coding sequence is TGTGCCAGCAGCCCAGGGGACAGGGTAGGTCAGCCCCAGCATTTT.

The chain joins TRBV9 to TRBJ2-3, with TRBD2 matching over 7 bases. Germline assignment: CDR1 SGDLS and CDR2 YYNGEE. V lost 0 bases and J lost 2; bases outside the gene matches: 6. The CDR3 is made up of 16 amino acids. The CDR3 loop is CASSVDNGGTTDTQYF. The CDR3 bases are TGTGCCAGCAGCGTAGATAACGGGGGGACCACAGATACGCAGTATTTT.

This clone has a handful of counts. CDR3 protein: CASSPRWAIVEKLFF. As DNA, the CDR3 is TGTGCCAGCTCTCCACGTTGGGCGATTGTTGAAAAACTGTTTTTT. This chain connects TRBV21-1 to TRBJ1-4; TRBD1 is taken as the D call from the table, unchecked against the DNA. TRBV21-1 is given as a pseudogene. The CDR3 is 15 residues long.

This chain links TRBV27 with TRBJ1-2; D is unclear. Germline V gene sequence: CDR1 MNHEY, CDR2 SMNVEV (reference sequence). V lost 2 bases and J lost 8, with 18 bases in between. This CDR3 spans 15 amino acids. The DNA of the CDR3 is TGTGCCAGCAGTTTAAATTTGCAGGCAACGGTGGGCTACACCTTC. Translated: CASSLNLQATVGYTF.

This clone is medium-sized. The chain couples TRBV7-8 to TRBJ1-6; D is unresolved. Between the trimmed V and J ends, which lost 5 bases and 3 bases, there was a span of 17 bases. Germline V gene lookup returns CDR1 SGHVS and CDR2 FQNEAQ. This CDR3 contains 17 residues. CDR3 DNA: TGTGCCAGCAGCCCTTCGCTTGAGTGGGGCTATAATTCACCCCTCCACTTT. Its protein product is CASSPSLEWGYNSPLHF.

The CDR3 is CASSLGQGILEQYV. Here the CDR3 DNA reads TGTGCCAGCAGCTTGGGGCAGGGCATCCTCGAGCAGTACGTC. J is TRBJ2-7 and V is TRBV5-5; D possibly corresponds to TRBD1 (5 bases). In germline, CDR1 is SGHKS, CDR2 YYEKEE (reference sequence). V shed 0 bases and J shed 6 bases, with 13 bases lying between them. This CDR3 spans 14 amino acids.

This clone was seen more than once but under ten times. The chain combines TRBV5-1 with TRBJ2-1, with TRBD2 matching 10 bases. The germline V gene encodes CDR1 SGHRS and CDR2 YFSETQ. The CDR3 is made up of 14 amino acids. J gave up 8 bases and V 4 bases, and 6 bases lay outside the gene matches. The CDR3 is CASSPERGGDEQFF. DNA for the CDR3: TGCGCCAGCAGCCCAGAGCGGGGGGGCGATGAGCAGTTCTTC. The variable domain in full, with the rest retrieved from reference TRBV5-1 and TRBJ2-1, is KAGVTQTPRYLIKTRGQQVTLSCSPISGHRSVSWYQQTPGQGLQFLFEYFSETQRNKGNFPGRFSGRQFSNSRSEMNVSTLELGDSALYLCASSPERGGDEQFFGPGTRLTVL.

The chain recombines TRBV9 with TRBJ2-1; 10 positions match TRBD2. The CDR3 has 18 residues. With V trimmed by 0 bases and J by 0 bases, 6 bases remained unmatched. Germline CDR1 is SGDLS and CDR2 is YYNGEE. The chain's CDR3 is CASSVEGTSVFSYNEQFF. The CDR3 DNA sequence: TGTGCCAGCAGCGTAGAAGGGACTAGCGTTTTCTCCTACAATGAGCAGTTCTTC.

In this sample, this clone turned up a few times. The chain employs TRBV9 and TRBJ1-5, with a tentative D call TRBD1 (6 bases). This CDR3 region has 19 residues. The germline V gene has CDR1 SGDLS and CDR2 YYNGEE. V was cut by 3 bases and J by 0 bases, with 22 bases left in between. The CDR3 here is CASSARGEVEGYSNQPQHF. The CDR3 nucleotides are TGTGCCAGCAGCGCAAGGGGGGAGGTTGAGGGTTATAGCAATCAGCCCCAGCATTTT.

V is TRBV4-1 and J is TRBJ2-1; D gene unclear. CDR1 is MGHRA and CDR2 is YSYEKL in the germline V gene. This CDR3 comprises 12 residues. Trimming left V 3 bases short and J 6 bases short, with 6 bases between. CDR3 in DNA: TGCGCCAGCAGCCAGGTTCTCAATGAGCAGTTCTTC. Translation: CASSQVLNEQFF.

This clone was observed a few times. V usage is TRBV9 and J usage is TRBJ2-3; D gene ambiguous. The CDR3 runs 16 residues. V was shortened by 0 bases and J by 0 bases, with 11 bases between the two germline ends. In germline, CDR1 is SGDLS, CDR2 YYNGEE. The CDR3 DNA is TGTGCCAGCAGCGTAGCGGACGCGCAAAGCACAGATACGCAGTATTTT. Its translation is CASSVADAQSTDTQYF. Complete variable domain (other parts from reference TRBV9 and TRBJ2-3): DSGVTQTPKHLITATGQRVTLRCSPRSGDLSVYWYQQSLDQGLQFLIQYYNGEERAKGNILERFSAQQFPDLHSELNLSSLELGDSALYFCASSVADAQSTDTQYFGPGTRLTVL.